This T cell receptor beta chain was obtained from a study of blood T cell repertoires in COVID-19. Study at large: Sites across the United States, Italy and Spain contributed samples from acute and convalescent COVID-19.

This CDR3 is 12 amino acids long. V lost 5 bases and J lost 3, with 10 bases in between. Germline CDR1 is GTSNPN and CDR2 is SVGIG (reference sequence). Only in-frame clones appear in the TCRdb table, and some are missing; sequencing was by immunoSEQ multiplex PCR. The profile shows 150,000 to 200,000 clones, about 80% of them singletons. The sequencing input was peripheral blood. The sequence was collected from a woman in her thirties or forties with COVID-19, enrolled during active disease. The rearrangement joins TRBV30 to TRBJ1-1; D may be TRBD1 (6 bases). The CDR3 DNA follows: TGTGCCTGGCACAGGGAGCACACTGAAGCTTTCTTT. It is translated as CAWHREHTEAFF.